Given below is one TCR beta chain in context. The record originates from a study of PD-1 blockade in classical Hodgkin lymphoma. All the patients suffered relapse after autologous stem cell transplantation, and brentuximab vedotin exposure differed. Between the trimmed V and J ends, which lost 6 bases and 1 base, there was a span of 13 bases. CDR1 is KGHSH and CDR2 is LQKENI in the germline V gene. The CDR3 runs to 15 residues. Measured with immunoSEQ multiplex PCR; TCRdb has only the in-frame clones, and not every one. The sample contains some 90,000 clones, 85% to 95% of which appear only once. The source is a human donor with classical Hodgkin lymphoma. Sequencing was performed on peripheral blood mononuclear cells (PBMCs), taken before the second cycle of nivolumab. This chain connects TRBV18 to TRBJ1-3, with D hard to call. In DNA, the CDR3 is TGTGCCAGCTCCGTGGGCAGCTCATCTGGAAACACCATATATTTT. As protein: CASSVGSSSGNTIYF.